This note documents a single T cell receptor (beta chain) sequence. The antigen is not known. TCRdb's table, derived via immunoSEQ multiplex PCR, lists solely in-frame clones and lacks some. In the table there are about 130,000 clones, around 89% of which are singletons. This specimen belongs to a study of cytomegalovirus exposure and HLA in healthy donors. Findings and limits, study-wide: A classifier reportedly called cytomegalovirus status with high sensitivity and specificity. A list of around 150 TCR beta chains associated with cytomegalovirus was given.

V lost 0 bases and J 2 bases, leaving 14 bases between the germline ends. The CDR3 spans 16 residues. Germline CDR1 is MGHRA and CDR2 is YSYEKL. The chain carries TRBV4-1 and TRBJ2-7; tentative D call: TRBD1 (7 bases). This sequence originates from a woman aged 30 to 39 in good health and CMV-seropositive. The material sequenced was PBMCs. CDR3 DNA: TGCGCCAGCAGCCAAGATCGGGGGACAGCGACCTACGAGCAGTACTTC. This gives the protein CASSQDRGTATYEQYF.